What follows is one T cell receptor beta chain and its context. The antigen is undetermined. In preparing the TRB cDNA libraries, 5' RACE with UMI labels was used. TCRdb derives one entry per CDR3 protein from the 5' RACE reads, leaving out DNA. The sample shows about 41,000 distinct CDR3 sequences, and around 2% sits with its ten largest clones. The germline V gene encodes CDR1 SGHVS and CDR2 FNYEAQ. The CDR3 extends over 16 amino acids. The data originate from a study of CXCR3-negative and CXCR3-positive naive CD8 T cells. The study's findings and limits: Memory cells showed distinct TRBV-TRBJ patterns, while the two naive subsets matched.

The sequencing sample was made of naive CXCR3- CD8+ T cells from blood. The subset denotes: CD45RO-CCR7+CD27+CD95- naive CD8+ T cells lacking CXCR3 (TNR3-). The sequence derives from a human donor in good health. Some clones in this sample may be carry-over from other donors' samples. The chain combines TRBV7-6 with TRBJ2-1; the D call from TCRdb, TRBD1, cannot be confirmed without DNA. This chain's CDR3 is CASSLEGGSSYSEQFF.